This is a list of T cell receptor beta chains from one sample in a study of low-dose radiotherapy and immunotherapy resistance in tumors. TCRdb analysed the reads with MiXCR anew, one entry per CDR3 protein. The sample includes roughly 52,000 distinct CDR3 sequences, roughly 33% of them seen just once. The sample was PBMCs, taken after low-dose radiotherapy plus immunotherapy. The receptors derive from a male donor with rectosigmoid adenocarcinoma. The CDR3 runs from the conserved cysteine through the conserved F or W. Each record gives: V gene, J gene, D gene, clone size, CDR3 DNA, CDR3 protein. D genes are given only for firm matches. Not every row has a clone size; where given, it reads once, few, many or a size class.

>TRBV18|TRBJ2-4|-|-
TGTGCCAGCTCACCCCCGGCTACAGCCAAAAACATTCAGTACTTC
CASSPPATAKNIQYF
>TRBV28|TRBJ2-1|TRBD2|many
TGTGCCAGCAGCAGACTAGCGGGGGAGAATGAGCAGTTCTTC
CASSRLAGENEQFF
>TRBV2|TRBJ2-1|-|-
TGTGCCGGCCGGGACGTAGTCGGCAATGAGCAGTTCTTC
CAGRDVVGNEQFF
>TRBV6-5|TRBJ1-4|TRBD1|many
TGTGCCAGCAGTTTAGGACAGGGCAGTGAAAAACTGTTTTTT
CASSLGQGSEKLFF
>TRBV5-6|TRBJ2-1|-|-
TGTGCCAGCAGCTTCGGGGTTTCCTACAATGAGCAGTTCTTC
CASSFGVSYNEQFF
>TRBV12-3/TRBV12-4|TRBJ2-1|TRBD2|many
TGTGCCAGCAGTTTAGACCAGCGGGGCCCCTACAATGAGCAGTTCTTC
CASSLDQRGPYNEQFF
>TRBV27|TRBJ1-5|-|many
TGTGCCAGCAGTTTAATGGGGGCGGGACAGCCCCAGCATTTT
CASSLMGAGQPQHF
>TRBV28|TRBJ1-4|TRBD1|many
TGTGCCAGCAGTTCCACAGGGGGCTTGAATGAAAAACTGTTTTTT
CASSSTGGLNEKLFF
>TRBV30|TRBJ1-1|-|-
TGTGCCAGGAGTGTCAGCGGAAACACTGAAGCTTTCTTT
CARSVSGNTEAFF
>TRBV4-1|TRBJ2-7|-|many
TGCGCCAGCAGCCAAGATTGGGGTATCCAGTACTTC
CASSQDWGIQYF
>TRBV28|TRBJ2-7|-|many
TGTGCCAGCGGGTACGAGCAGTACTTC
CASGYEQYF
>TRBV29-1|TRBJ2-3|-|few
TGCAGCGTGATAACCGGGGCCATAGATCCGTATTTT
CSVITGAIDPYF
>TRBV12-3/TRBV12-4|TRBJ2-7|-|-
TGTGCCAGCAGTAGCGGCAGGGGCGCCCACGAGCAGTACTTC
CASSSGRGAHEQYF
>TRBV29-1|TRBJ2-7|-|many
TGCAGCGTTGTGAAGGGCCCCCACGAGCAGTACTTC
CSVVKGPHEQYF
>TRBV28|TRBJ1-5|-|many
TGTGCCAGCAGTTTCTTCAGGGGAAGCAATCAGCCCCAGCATTTT
CASSFFRGSNQPQHF
>TRBV5-6|TRBJ2-4|-|-
TGTGCCAGCAGCTACTTGGGCCAGAACATTCAGTACTTC
CASSYLGQNIQYF
>TRBV7-2|TRBJ2-5|-|-
TGTGCCAGCAGCTTGTCTTCGGGGGCCCGACAAGAGACCCAGTACTTC
CASSLSSGARQETQYF
>TRBV18|TRBJ1-3|-|many
TGTGCCAGCTCACCGGACAGTCCTGGAAACACCATATATTTT
CASSPDSPGNTIYF
>TRBV20-1|TRBJ1-5|-|few
TGCAGTGCTAGCTGGGGAACGGATCAGCCCCAGCATTTT
CSASWGTDQPQHF
>TRBV12-3/TRBV12-4|TRBJ2-1|-|many
TGTGCCAGCAGTTTGTCTGGTTATGAGCAGTTCTTC
CASSLSGYEQFF
>TRBV29-1|TRBJ1-2|-|-
TGCAGCGTTGAAGGCCGACAGAACTATGGCTACACCTTC
CSVEGRQNYGYTF
>TRBV2|TRBJ2-5|TRBD2|large
TGTGCCAGCAGTGAAGAGGAGGCGGGGGGCCCGCTGGAGACCCAGTACTTC
CASSEEEAGGPLETQYF
>TRBV28|TRBJ2-7|-|-
TGTGCCAGCAGTTTAGGCGGGGCCTCCTACGAGCAGTACTTC
CASSLGGASYEQYF
>TRBV14|TRBJ1-2|-|many
TGTGCCAGCAGCCTCCTAACAGGGTCGACCTATGGCTACACCTTC
CASSLLTGSTYGYTF
>TRBV29-1|TRBJ2-7|-|many
TGCAGCGTTGAATCGGGGGACGAGCAGTACTTC
CSVESGDEQYF
>TRBV7-3|TRBJ2-2|-|many
TGTGCCAGCAGCTTGACCGGGGGATCGAAGGGGGAGCTGTTTTTT
CASSLTGGSKGELFF
>TRBV5-4|TRBJ2-7|-|-
TGTGCCAGCAGCTTAGAGTGGTCAGGCCCCCACGAGCAGTACTTC
CASSLEWSGPHEQYF
>TRBV14|TRBJ2-3|-|-
TGTGCCAGCAGCCAAGTCCCGACCATAACGAGCACAGATACGCAGTATTTT
CASSQVPTITSTDTQYF